A selection of T cell receptor beta chains follows, all from one sample in a study of OX40 agonist ivuxolimab in advanced cancers. The data were produced by immunoSEQ multiplex PCR, yet TCRdb's version contains in-frame clones alone and is incomplete. There are 50,000 to 65,000 clones in the sample; around 86% occur only once, and 1.1% lies in the top ten. The sequencing used CD4+ or CD8+ T cells sorted from blood, collected in a trial of the OX40 agonist ivuxolimab. The receptors were gathered from an adult with an advanced solid tumor such as melanoma, head and neck, liver or kidney cancer. CDR3s include the opening cysteine and the closing phenylalanine or tryptophan. A D gene is named only where the DNA matches it firmly. Not every row has a clone size; where given, it reads once, few, many or a size class.

TRBV28	17	TRBD1	TRBJ1-5	.	CASSSNTGGLRNQPQHF	TGTGCCAGCAGTTCGAACACAGGGGGCCTTCGCAATCAGCCCCAGCATTTT
TRBV13	14	.	TRBJ2-4	.	CASSLSLAKNIQYF	TGTGCCAGCAGCTTGTCCCTAGCCAAAAACATTCAGTACTTC
TRBV19	14	.	TRBJ2-6	.	CASRNIYGANVLTF	TGTGCCAGTAGAAACATTTACGGGGCCAACGTCCTGACTTTC
TRBV7-2	15	TRBD2	TRBJ2-5	.	CASSLDAGRGETQYF	TGTGCCAGCAGCTTAGACGCCGGGAGGGGAGAGACCCAGTACTTC
TRBV20-1	11	.	TRBJ2-5	few	CSARMGETQYF	TGCAGTGCTAGAATGGGAGAGACCCAGTACTTC
TRBV21-1	14	.	TRBJ1-1	.	CASSATGVFTEAFF	TGTGCCAGCAGCGCCACAGGGGTTTTCACTGAAGCTTTCTTT
TRBV5-4	14	.	TRBJ2-5	.	CASSYGPGEETQYF	TGTGCCAGCAGTTATGGACCGGGGGAAGAGACCCAGTACTTC
TRBV6-6	13	TRBD1	TRBJ1-1	.	CASSRQGETGAFF	TGTGCCAGCAGTAGACAGGGGGAGACTGGAGCTTTCTTT
TRBV19	14	.	TRBJ2-7	.	CASSRGLISYEQYF	TGTGCCAGTTCTAGGGGACTGATTTCCTACGAGCAGTACTTC
TRBV28	13	.	TRBJ1-2	.	CVLQSRANYGYTF	TGTGTCCTACAATCGCGAGCTAACTATGGCTACACCTTC
TRBV21-1	16	.	TRBJ2-7	once	CASSPPGEAGVYEQYF	TGTGCCAGCAGCCCACCCGGGGAAGCGGGAGTTTACGAGCAGTACTTC
TRBV16	15	.	TRBJ1-5	.	CASSEAGDKVQPQHF	TGTGCCAGCAGCGAGGCAGGGGATAAGGTCCAGCCCCAGCATTTT
TRBV19	15	TRBD1	TRBJ1-3	.	CASSIGQGSGNTIYF	TGTGCCAGTAGTATTGGACAGGGTTCTGGAAACACCATATATTTT
TRBV19	12	.	TRBJ1-2	.	CASTRGSYGYTF	TGTGCCAGCACCCGGGGGAGCTATGGCTACACCTTC
TRBV5-6	16	.	TRBJ2-2	.	CASSLESQLYTGELFF	TGTGCCAGCAGCTTGGAATCACAGCTTTACACCGGGGAGCTGTTTTTT
TRBV27	15	TRBD1	TRBJ2-7	.	CASSEHGDRDYEQYF	TGTGCCAGCAGCGAACATGGGGACAGGGATTACGAGCAGTACTTC
TRBV19	16	.	TRBJ2-2	.	CASSIGVDPLTGELFF	TGTGCCAGTAGTATAGGAGTAGATCCACTCACCGGGGAGCTGTTTTTT
TRBV18	15	.	TRBJ2-7	.	CASSPGLTDLGEQYF	TGTGCCAGCTCACCAGGGTTGACAGACCTGGGCGAGCAGTACTTC
TRBV5-1	13	.	TRBJ2-7	.	CASSLGQGGEQYF	TGCGCCAGCAGCTTGGGTCAGGGTGGCGAGCAGTACTTC
TRBV7-7	13	.	TRBJ2-1	.	CASSLDARDEQFF	TGTGCTAGCAGCTTAGACGCCCGGGATGAGCAGTTCTTC
TRBV14	16	TRBD2	TRBJ2-1	.	CASSLAGTGGRIEQFF	TGTGCCAGCAGCCTTGCGGGCACGGGAGGTAGGATTGAGCAGTTCTTC
TRBV5-4	15	TRBD1	TRBJ2-6	.	CASSLAPRGSNVLTF	TGTGCCAGCAGCTTGGCACCCAGGGGGTCCAACGTCCTGACTTTC
TRBV5-6	17	TRBD2	TRBJ2-1	few	CASSPKLAGGSYNEQFF	TGTGCCAGCAGCCCCAAGCTAGCGGGGGGATCCTACAATGAGCAGTTCTTC